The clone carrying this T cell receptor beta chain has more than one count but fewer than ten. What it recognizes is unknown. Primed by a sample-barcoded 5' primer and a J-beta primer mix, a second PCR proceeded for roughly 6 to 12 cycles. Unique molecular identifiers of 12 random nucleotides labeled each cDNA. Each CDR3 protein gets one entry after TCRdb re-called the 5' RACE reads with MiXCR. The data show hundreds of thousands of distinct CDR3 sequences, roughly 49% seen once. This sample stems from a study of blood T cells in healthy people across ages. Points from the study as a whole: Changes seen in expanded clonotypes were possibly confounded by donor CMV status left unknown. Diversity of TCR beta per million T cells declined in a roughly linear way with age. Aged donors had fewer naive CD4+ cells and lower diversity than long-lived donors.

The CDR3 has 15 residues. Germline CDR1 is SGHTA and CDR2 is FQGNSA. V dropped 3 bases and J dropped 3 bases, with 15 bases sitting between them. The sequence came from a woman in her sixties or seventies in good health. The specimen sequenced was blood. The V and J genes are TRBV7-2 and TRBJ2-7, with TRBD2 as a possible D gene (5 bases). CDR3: CASSFQLGEGYEQYF. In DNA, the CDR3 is TGTGCCAGCAGCTTCCAGCTAGGTGAGGGCTACGAGCAGTACTTC. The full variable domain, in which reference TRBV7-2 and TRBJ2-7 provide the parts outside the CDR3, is GAGVSQSPSNKVTEKGKDVELRCDPISGHTALYWYRQSLGQGLEFLIYFQGNSAPDKSGLPSDRFSAERTGGSVSTLTIQRTQQEDSAVYLCASSFQLGEGYEQYFGPGTRLTVT.